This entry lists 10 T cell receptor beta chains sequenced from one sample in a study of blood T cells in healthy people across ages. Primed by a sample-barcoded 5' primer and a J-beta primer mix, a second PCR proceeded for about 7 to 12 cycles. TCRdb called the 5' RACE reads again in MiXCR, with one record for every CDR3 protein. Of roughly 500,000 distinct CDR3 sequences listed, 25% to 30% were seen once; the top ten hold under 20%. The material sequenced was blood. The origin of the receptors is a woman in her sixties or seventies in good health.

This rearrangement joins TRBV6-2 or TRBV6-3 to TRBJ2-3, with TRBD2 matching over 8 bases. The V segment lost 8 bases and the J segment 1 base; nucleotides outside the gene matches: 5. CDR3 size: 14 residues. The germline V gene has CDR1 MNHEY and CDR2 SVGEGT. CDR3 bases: TGTGCCAGCGGCGTAGCGGGGCGCACAGATACGCAGTATTTT. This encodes CASGVAGRTDTQYF.

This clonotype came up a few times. This chain's CDR3 is CAISAASGGGDTQYF. The DNA for the CDR3 is TGTGCCATCAGTGCAGCATCGGGGGGCGGAGATACGCAGTATTTT. V usage is TRBV10-3 and J usage is TRBJ2-3, with D tentatively TRBD2 (7 bases). Trimming pared 4 bases from V and 5 bases from J, leaving 16 bases between. The germline V gene encodes CDR1 ENHRY and CDR2 SYGVKD. This CDR3 is 15 amino acids long.

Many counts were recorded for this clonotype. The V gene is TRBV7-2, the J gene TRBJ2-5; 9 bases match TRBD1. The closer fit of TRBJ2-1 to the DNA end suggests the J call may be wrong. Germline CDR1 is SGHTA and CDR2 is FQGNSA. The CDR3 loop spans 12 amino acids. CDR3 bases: TGTGCCAGCCGATGGGACAGGGCGAAGCAGTTCTTC. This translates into CASRWDRAKQFF.

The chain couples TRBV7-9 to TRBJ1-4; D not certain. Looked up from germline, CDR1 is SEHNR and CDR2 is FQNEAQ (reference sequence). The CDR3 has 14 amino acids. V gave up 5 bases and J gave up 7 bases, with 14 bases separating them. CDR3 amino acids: CASSIREASEKLFF. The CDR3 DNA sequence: TGTGCCAGCAGCATCCGGGAGGCTTCTGAAAAACTGTTTTTT. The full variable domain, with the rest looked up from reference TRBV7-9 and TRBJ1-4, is DTGVSQNPRHKITKRGQNVTFRCDPISEHNRLYWYRQTLGQGPEFLTYFQNEAQLEKSRLLSDRFSAERPKGSFSTLEIQRTEQGDSAMYLCASSIREASEKLFFGSGTQLSVL.

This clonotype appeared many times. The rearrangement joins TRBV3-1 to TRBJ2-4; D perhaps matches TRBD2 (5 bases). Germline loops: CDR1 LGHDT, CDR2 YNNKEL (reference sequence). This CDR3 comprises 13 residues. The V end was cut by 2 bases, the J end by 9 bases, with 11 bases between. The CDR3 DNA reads TGTGCCAGCAGCCAATCGGGGAGTGGCATTCAGTACTTC. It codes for CASSQSGSGIQYF.

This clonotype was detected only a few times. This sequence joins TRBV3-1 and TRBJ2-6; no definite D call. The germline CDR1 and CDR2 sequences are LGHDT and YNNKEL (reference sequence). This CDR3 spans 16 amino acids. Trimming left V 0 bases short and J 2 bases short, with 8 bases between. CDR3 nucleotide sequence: TGTGCCAGCAGCCAAGAGCGATGGGCTGGGGCCAACGTCCTGACTTTC. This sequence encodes CASSQERWAGANVLTF.

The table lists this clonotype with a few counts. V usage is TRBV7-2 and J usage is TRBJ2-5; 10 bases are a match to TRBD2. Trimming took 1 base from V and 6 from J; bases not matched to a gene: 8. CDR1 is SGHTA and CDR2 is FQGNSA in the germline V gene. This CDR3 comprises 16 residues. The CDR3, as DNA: TGTGCCAGCAGCTTAGGGAGCGGGGGGGCCGTGAAGACCCAGTACTTC. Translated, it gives CASSLGSGGAVKTQYF.

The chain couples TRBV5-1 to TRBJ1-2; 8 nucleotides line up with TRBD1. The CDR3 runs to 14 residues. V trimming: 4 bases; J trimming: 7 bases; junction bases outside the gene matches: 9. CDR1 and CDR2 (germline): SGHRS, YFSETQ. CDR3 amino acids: CASSPTGEIGGYTF. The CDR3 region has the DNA TGCGCCAGCAGCCCGACAGGGGAAATAGGTGGCTACACCTTC.

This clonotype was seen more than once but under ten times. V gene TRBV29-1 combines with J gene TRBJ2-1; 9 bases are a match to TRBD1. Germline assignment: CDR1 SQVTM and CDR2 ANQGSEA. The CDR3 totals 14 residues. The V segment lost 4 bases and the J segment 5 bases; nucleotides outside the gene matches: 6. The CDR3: CSVGRQGVDNEQFF. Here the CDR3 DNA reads TGCAGCGTTGGAAGACAGGGGGTAGACAATGAGCAGTTCTTC.

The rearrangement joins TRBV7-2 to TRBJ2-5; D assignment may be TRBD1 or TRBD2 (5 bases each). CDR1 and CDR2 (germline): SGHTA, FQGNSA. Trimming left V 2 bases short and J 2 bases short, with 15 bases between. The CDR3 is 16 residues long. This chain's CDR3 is CASSLNLGTGQETQYF. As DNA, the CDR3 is TGTGCCAGCAGCTTAAATCTCGGGACGGGGCAAGAGACCCAGTACTTC.